One sample yielded the 2 T cell receptor beta chains listed below, sequenced in a study of cytomegalovirus exposure and HLA in healthy donors. Both 60 Vbeta primers and 13 Jbeta primers went into the PCR. The method was immunoSEQ multiplex PCR; TCRdb's version includes in-frame clones alone and lacks a portion of them. The table has roughly 140,000 clones, about 79% seen once. The sample was PBMCs. The source of these receptors is a male donor in good health and CMV-seronegative.

This clone was seen a single time. The gene calls are TRBV19 and TRBJ1-1; D is unresolved. This CDR3 region has 18 residues. Germline V gene sequence: CDR1 LNHDA, CDR2 SQIVND (reference sequence). The V end was cut by 3 bases, the J end by 0 bases, with 20 bases between. As DNA, the CDR3 is TGTGCCAGTAGTATTTTTTCCCTCGGAGAGCGAGTGAACACTGAAGCTTTCTTT. The encoded protein is CASSIFSLGERVNTEAFF.

The V call is TRBV5-1, the J call TRBJ2-2; 7 nucleotides line up with TRBD1. Trimming cost V 0 bases and J 5 bases; bases outside gene matches: 7. This CDR3 region has 16 residues. CDR1 is SGHRS, CDR2 YFSETQ, per germline. For the CDR3, the DNA is TGCGCCAGCAGCTTGGCCGGGACAGAATGGACCGGGGAGCTGTTTTTT. This sequence encodes CASSLAGTEWTGELFF.